This is a list of T cell receptor beta chains from one sample in a study of cytomegalovirus exposure and HLA in healthy donors. Data came from immunoSEQ multiplex PCR; TCRdb stores just in-frame clones and leaves some out. The sample carries approximately 88,000 clones, 55% to 75% recorded once. The specimen sequenced was PBMCs. All receptors come from a man in his sixties in good health and CMV-seronegative. Both conserved end residues are part of each CDR3. D genes are given only for firm matches. Expanded clones get a size class; other rows say once, few or many, or leave the size out.

V,size,D,J,CDR3,DNA
TRBV7-3,few,TRBD1,TRBJ1-2,CASSRTGGYGYTF,TGTGCCAGCAGCCGGACAGGGGGGTATGGCTACACCTTC
TRBV19,-,-,TRBJ1-2,CATAERDKLAGYTF,TGTGCCACCGCGGAGAGGGACAAGCTGGCGGGCTACACCTTC
TRBV28,few,TRBD2,TRBJ2-2,CASSLPGLAVTGELFF,TGTGCCAGCAGTCTGCCGGGACTAGCAGTTACCGGGGAGCTGTTTTTT
TRBV28,-,TRBD2,TRBJ2-4,CASRLAGGPTNIQYF,TGTGCCAGCAGACTAGCGGGGGGGCCGACGAACATTCAGTACTTC
TRBV18,-,-,TRBJ1-2,CASSGGVRYGYTF,TGTGCCAGCTCAGGGGGCGTTCGCTATGGCTACACCTTC
TRBV29-1,-,TRBD1,TRBJ2-1,CSVRDGLRGNEQFF,TGCAGCGTGAGGGACGGACTCAGGGGGAATGAGCAGTTCTTC
TRBV5-1,-,-,TRBJ1-5,CASREGQNSNQPQHF,TGCGCCAGTCGGGAGGGGCAGAATAGCAATCAGCCCCAGCATTTT
TRBV11-3,-,TRBD1,TRBJ2-1,CASSLEGTGGLNEQFF,TGTGCCAGCAGCTTAGAGGGGACAGGGGGCTTGAATGAGCAGTTCTTC
TRBV6-5,-,-,TRBJ2-2,CASPHPNTGELFF,TGTGCCAGCCCCCATCCAAACACCGGGGAGCTGTTTTTT
TRBV4-1,-,TRBD1,TRBJ1-6,CASSRKTGDNSPLHF,TGCGCCAGCAGCCGAAAGACAGGGGATAATTCACCCCTCCACTTT
TRBV5-1,-,TRBD1,TRBJ1-6,CASSLRDRGGNSPLHF,TGCGCCAGCAGCTTGCGGGACAGGGGTGGAAATTCACCCCTCCACTTT
TRBV4-1,once,TRBD1,TRBJ2-3,CASSPGGRSGTDTQYF,TGCGCCAGCAGCCCAGGGGGCAGATCGGGCACAGATACGCAGTATTTT
TRBV7-8,-,-,TRBJ2-2,CASSFRQNTGELFF,TGTGCCAGCAGCTTCCGACAGAACACCGGGGAGCTGTTTTTT
TRBV2,-,-,TRBJ1-4,CASTRTTNEKLFF,TGTGCCAGCACGAGAACAACTAATGAAAAACTGTTTTTT
TRBV11-3,-,TRBD2,TRBJ2-3,CASSPGVAGGADTQYF,TGTGCCAGCAGCCCCGGGGTAGCGGGGGGGGCAGATACGCAGTATTTT
TRBV5-1,-,TRBD2,TRBJ2-1,CASSFSGGAAYNEQFF,TGCGCCAGCAGCTTTAGCGGGGGGGCCGCATACAATGAGCAGTTCTTC
TRBV12-5,once,-,TRBJ1-2,CASGLGGVNYGYTF,TGTGCTAGTGGTTTGGGCGGAGTTAACTATGGCTACACCTTC
TRBV7-9,-,-,TRBJ2-1,CASSEPGQPNEQFF,TGTGCCAGCAGCGAGCCCGGACAGCCCAATGAGCAGTTCTTC
TRBV5-1,many,TRBD2,TRBJ2-3,CASSLSTSGITDTQYF,TGCGCCAGCAGCTTGAGTACTAGCGGGATCACAGATACGCAGTATTTT
TRBV6-6,-,TRBD2,TRBJ2-5,CASTPSGGAQETQYF,TGTGCCAGCACTCCTAGCGGGGGGGCACAAGAGACCCAGTACTTC
TRBV15,-,-,TRBJ1-2,CATSRVVGGGYGYTF,TGTGCCACCAGCAGAGTAGTAGGGGGTGGCTATGGCTACACCTTC
TRBV27,few,-,TRBJ1-3,CASSFRGSPSGNTIYF,TGTGCCAGCAGTTTCAGGGGTTCTCCCTCTGGAAACACCATATATTTT
TRBV5-4,-,-,TRBJ1-1,CASSLDSGVGGTEAFF,TGTGCCAGCAGCTTGGACTCAGGGGTTGGCGGTACTGAAGCTTTCTTT
TRBV7-9,-,TRBD1,TRBJ2-3,CASSLLGQSNTDTQYF,TGTGCCAGCAGCTTACTGGGACAGTCAAACACAGATACGCAGTATTTT
TRBV9,few,TRBD1,TRBJ2-7,CASSVATGGHEQYF,TGTGCCAGCAGCGTAGCAACAGGGGGGCACGAGCAGTACTTC
TRBV11-2,-,-,TRBJ2-2,CASSLETFGELFF,TGTGCCAGCAGCTTAGAAACATTCGGGGAGCTGTTTTTT
TRBV27,-,-,TRBJ2-5,CASRLQAGNQETQYF,TGTGCCAGCAGACTTCAGGCTGGAAACCAAGAGACCCAGTACTTC
TRBV28,-,-,TRBJ1-4,CASKLRSGNNEKLFF,TGTGCCAGCAAGTTAAGGTCGGGGAACAATGAAAAACTGTTTTTT
TRBV19,many,-,TRBJ1-5,CASSILPTTSYNQPQHF,TGTGCCAGTAGTATTTTACCGACAACTTCTTACAATCAGCCCCAGCATTTT